These 4 T cell receptor beta chains share one sample of origin, sequenced in a study of OX40 agonist ivuxolimab in advanced cancers. Assay used: immunoSEQ multiplex PCR; TCRdb lists only in-frame clones, some missing. The sample yields 48,000 or so clones, about 88% seen once. The sample here was CD4+ or CD8+ T cells sorted from blood, taken in a trial of the OX40 agonist ivuxolimab. These receptors were collected from an adult with an advanced solid tumor such as melanoma, head and neck, liver or kidney cancer.

The gene calls are TRBV5-4 and TRBJ2-1, with D possibly TRBD2 on 6 matching bases. The CDR3 consists of 16 residues. From germline, CDR1 is SGHNT and CDR2 YYREEE (reference sequence). The germline V and J ends were trimmed by 0 bases and 4 bases, with 14 bases remaining between them. The CDR3 region is CASSLGWAGSYNEQFF. CDR3 nucleotide sequence: TGTGCCAGCAGCTTGGGGTGGGCGGGGTCTTACAATGAGCAGTTCTTC.

V and J are TRBV29-1 and TRBJ2-5; possible D gene TRBD1, 6 bases. The CDR3 spans 12 residues. The germline V gene encodes CDR1 SQVTM and CDR2 ANQGSEA. V lost 4 bases and J lost 5, with 11 bases in between. Written as DNA, the CDR3 is TGCAGCGTTGTGGGGGCGGATGAGACCCAGTACTTC. It translates to CSVVGADETQYF.

V is TRBV7-9 and J is TRBJ2-1, with TRBD2 identical over 7 bases. The CDR3 has 14 residues. Losses at the gene ends were 1 base for V and 5 bases for J; bases not matched to a gene: 2. Germline values: CDR1 SEHNR, CDR2 FQNEAQ (reference sequence). CDR3 residues: CASSLVLADNEQFF. The CDR3 bases are TGTGCCAGCAGCTTAGTTCTAGCGGACAATGAGCAGTTCTTC.

V is TRBV11-2 and J is TRBJ1-1, with D uncertain. Between the trimmed V and J ends, which lost 3 bases and 0 bases, there was a span of 5 bases. The CDR3 is made up of 13 amino acids. Germline V lookup: CDR1 SGHAT, CDR2 FQNNGV. CDR3 sequence reads: CASSFRMNTEAFF. CDR3 nucleotides: TGTGCCAGCAGCTTTAGAATGAACACTGAAGCTTTCTTT.